These 15 T cell receptor beta chains were all obtained from the same sample, sequenced in a study of CD8+ T cells in alopecia areata. In each case, RNA was isolated and then reverse transcribed into cDNA as the sequencing template. Measured with immunoSEQ multiplex PCR; TCRdb has only the in-frame clones, and not every one. This table holds around 170,000 clones, around 51% found once. Indicated treatment: oral pan-JAK inhibitor, 5-10 mg twice daily. The sequencing here drew on CD8+ T cells sorted from blood, taken around week 54, from a patient treated with tofacitinib. The receptors derive from a human donor with alopecia areata.

The gene calls are TRBV19 and TRBJ2-5; no clear D gene. Per the germline V gene, CDR1 is LNHDA and CDR2 is SQIVND (reference sequence). This CDR3 comprises 13 residues. The V end was cut by 4 bases, the J end by 0 bases, with 6 bases between. CDR3 in amino acids: CASSTQYQETQYF. The CDR3 DNA is TGTGCCAGTAGTACCCAATACCAAGAGACCCAGTACTTC.

The genes are TRBV2 and TRBJ1-5; D possibly corresponds to TRBD1 (5 bases). The CDR3 extends over 12 amino acids. Trimming stripped 8 bases from V and 4 bases from J, with 9 bases between. Germline V gene sequence: CDR1 SNHLY, CDR2 FYNNEI. The CDR3, as DNA: TGTGCCAGCGGGGGTTCTAATCAGCCCCAGCATTTT. Translation gives CASGGSNQPQHF.

The J gene is TRBJ2-1, the V gene TRBV30; a possible D gene is TRBD2 (5 bases). CDR1 is GTSNPN and CDR2 is SVGIG in the germline V gene (reference sequence). With 0 bases removed from V and 8 bases from J, the gap between germline ends came to 8 bases. The CDR3 covers 12 residues. CDR3: CAWSVRGHEQFF. The DNA of the CDR3 is TGTGCCTGGAGTGTACGAGGGCATGAGCAGTTCTTC.

The chain uses TRBV7-9 and TRBJ2-7; D perhaps matches TRBD2 (6 bases). Trimming shortened V by 0 bases and J by 6 bases, and 12 bases separated the two germline ends. CDR1 SEHNR and CDR2 FQNEAQ come from the germline V gene (reference sequence). The CDR3 extends over 14 amino acids. The CDR3 sequence is CASSLAGSSVEQYF. CDR3 sequence (DNA): TGTGCCAGCAGCTTAGCAGGGTCTAGCGTCGAGCAGTACTTC.

This clone was recorded only once. The rearrangement links TRBV6-5 to TRBJ2-5; D perhaps matches TRBD1 (6 bases). Germline CDR1 MNHEY, CDR2 SVGAGI. V shed 7 bases and J shed 5 bases, with 20 bases lying between them. This CDR3 region has 15 residues. CDR3 residues: CASIWVQGGSETQYF. The DNA for the CDR3 is TGTGCCAGCATTTGGGTACAGGGTGGATCCGAGACCCAGTACTTC.

This clone was recorded a few times. This chain joins TRBV19 and TRBJ2-1; tentative D call: TRBD1 (6 bases). CDR3 length: 14 amino acids. CDR1 and CDR2 (germline): LNHDA, SQIVND (reference sequence). V dropped 8 bases and J dropped 6 bases, with 17 bases sitting between them. CDR3 region: CASGTLGGLNEQFF. In nucleotides, the CDR3 is TGTGCCAGTGGAACTCTTGGGGGCCTCAATGAGCAGTTCTTC.

V gene TRBV2 combines with J gene TRBJ2-7; D gene ambiguous. The CDR3 has 16 amino acids. Germline V gene data show CDR1 as SNHLY and CDR2 as FYNNEI. V dropped 0 bases and J dropped 6 bases, with 18 bases sitting between them. The CDR3 spells CASSEATPRAPGEQYF. DNA for the CDR3: TGTGCCAGCAGTGAAGCTACGCCTAGGGCCCCCGGCGAGCAGTACTTC.

To note about this clone: This specimen includes other DNA sequences encoding the same CDR3. The chain uses TRBV30 and TRBJ1-1; the D is unclear. There are 13 residues in the CDR3. The germline V and J ends were trimmed by 2 bases and 0 bases, with 7 bases remaining between them. The germline CDR1 and CDR2 sequences are GTSNPN and SVGIG (reference sequence). CDR3 region: CAWSLGMNTEAFF. The CDR3 DNA is TGTGCCTGGAGTCTGGGGATGAACACTGAAGCTTTCTTT.

The rearrangement links TRBV5-6 to TRBJ2-4, with unresolved D. The CDR3 consists of 16 residues. Germline assignment: CDR1 SGHDT and CDR2 YYEEEE. Between the trimmed V and J ends, which lost 0 bases and 0 bases, there was a span of 10 bases. As DNA, the CDR3 is TGTGCCAGCAGCTTGGCGACCGAAATAGCCAAAAACATTCAGTACTTC. It translates to CASSLATEIAKNIQYF.

This chain links TRBV9 with TRBJ1-2, with D perhaps TRBD1 (5 bases). Germline lookup yields CDR1 SGDLS and CDR2 YYNGEE. The CDR3 has 14 amino acids. The germline V and J ends were trimmed by 2 bases and 4 bases, with 12 bases remaining between them. Here the CDR3 DNA reads TGTGCCAGCAGCGTCGACAGCGGGGTCTATGGCTACACCTTC. Its protein product is CASSVDSGVYGYTF.

The chain is built from TRBV6-5 and TRBJ1-1; the D is unclear. In germline, CDR1 is MNHEY, CDR2 SVGAGI. Trimming cost V 0 bases and J 1 base, with 12 bases left between them. There are 16 residues in the CDR3. In DNA, the CDR3 is TGTGCCAGCAGTTACTCGTCCGGGAGCCCGAACACTGAAGCTTTCTTT. Protein sequence: CASSYSSGSPNTEAFF.

This chain links TRBV19 with TRBJ1-5; 9 bases line up with TRBD1. J lost 1 base, V lost 4 bases, and 5 bases had no gene match. The CDR3 runs to 16 residues. Germline V gene data show CDR1 as LNHDA and CDR2 as SQIVND (reference sequence). In DNA form, the CDR3 reads TGTGCCAGTAGTAGAACGGGACAGGGAAGCAATCAGCCCCAGCATTTT. It encodes CASSRTGQGSNQPQHF.

The chain couples TRBV5-1 to TRBJ2-3; tentatively, D is TRBD1 or TRBD2 (5 bases each). The CDR3 is 14 amino acids. Germline loops: CDR1 SGHRS, CDR2 YFSETQ. V dropped 0 bases and J dropped 2 bases, with 7 bases sitting between them. The CDR3 region has the DNA TGCGCCAGCAGCTTGGCGGGGCTCACAGATACGCAGTATTTT. This gives the protein CASSLAGLTDTQYF.

This clone occurred a few times. The chain couples TRBV5-1 to TRBJ2-5, with TRBD2 matching 11 bases. CDR3 length: 16 residues. Looked up from germline, CDR1 is SGHRS and CDR2 is YFSETQ. V lost 0 bases, J lost 2 bases, and 3 bases stayed unmatched. The CDR3 coding sequence is TGCGCCAGCAGCTTGGCCGCTAGCGGGGGGCAAGAGACCCAGTACTTC. This gives the protein CASSLAASGGQETQYF.

The rearrangement links TRBV7-3 to TRBJ2-1; D is uncertain. This CDR3 region has 13 residues. Germline V gene data show CDR1 as SGHTA and CDR2 as FQGTGA. V lost 4 bases and J 9 bases, leaving 13 bases between the germline ends. CDR3 in amino acids: CASSSALVGEQFF. CDR3 DNA: TGTGCCAGCAGCTCGGCCCTAGTCGGTGAGCAGTTCTTC.